This T cell receptor beta chain was sequenced for a study of T cell responses to AZD1222 COVID-19 vaccine. Study-wide context: Doses given second, at about 4 or about 12 weeks, were pooled.

Of note for this clone: Its antigen is unknown.

The table came from immunoSEQ multiplex PCR; TCRdb's copy has only in-frame clones and leaves some out. The sample includes some 190,000 clones, around 89% of them seen just once. Study-level results: Nearly half of unique spike-specific TCRs reportedly avoided B.1.351 and B.1.1.7 mutated regions. Repertoire sampling happened only post peak T cell response. Clonal diversity may have been underestimated, and the donors were mostly white British, with more females than males.

This CDR3 is built from 17 residues. V lost 0 bases and J 1 base, leaving 13 bases between the germline ends. CDR1 and CDR2 (germline): LNHNV, YYDKDF (reference sequence). This receptor was obtained from an adult in good health. The sample in question was peripheral blood, obtained on day 0 of AZD1222 vaccination. The rearrangement joins TRBV15 to TRBJ1-5; no definite D call. The CDR3 protein is CATSRDLGIRSNQPQHF. CDR3 bases: TGTGCCACCAGCAGAGATTTGGGGATTAGGAGCAATCAGCCCCAGCATTTT.